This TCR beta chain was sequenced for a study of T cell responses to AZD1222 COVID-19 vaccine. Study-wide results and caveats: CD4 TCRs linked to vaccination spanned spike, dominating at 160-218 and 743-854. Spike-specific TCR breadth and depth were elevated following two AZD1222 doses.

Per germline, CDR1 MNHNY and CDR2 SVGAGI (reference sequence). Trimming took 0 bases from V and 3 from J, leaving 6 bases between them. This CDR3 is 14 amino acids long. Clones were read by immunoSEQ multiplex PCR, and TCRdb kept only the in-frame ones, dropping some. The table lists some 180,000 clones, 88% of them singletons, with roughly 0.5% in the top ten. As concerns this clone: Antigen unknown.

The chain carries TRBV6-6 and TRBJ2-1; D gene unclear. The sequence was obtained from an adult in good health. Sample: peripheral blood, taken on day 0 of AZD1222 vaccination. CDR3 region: CASSYSSDYNEQFF. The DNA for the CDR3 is TGTGCCAGCAGTTACTCAAGCGACTACAATGAGCAGTTCTTC.